This T cell receptor beta chain was profiled in a study of blood T cell repertoires in COVID-19. On the study more broadly: The samples span acute and convalescent COVID-19 from the United States, Italy and Spain. In each case, the material was cDNA or gDNA derived from T cells, B-cell-depleted T cells, or PBMCs.

Under the authors' procedure: For nucleated cells, counts were estimated from reference gene primer amplification. The table came from immunoSEQ multiplex PCR; TCRdb's copy has only in-frame clones and leaves some out. Clonal size and the V and J genes are those of that table, whereas D and trimming came from the DNA. The data show 200,000 to 250,000 clones, under 85% seen once. Seattle patients were enrolled while actively infected and followed longitudinally. The germline V and J ends were trimmed by 0 bases and 9 bases, with 15 bases remaining between them. The germline gives CDR1 MDHEN, CDR2 SYDVKM. The CDR3 is 15 residues long.

The J gene is TRBJ2-1, the V gene TRBV28; possibly TRBD2 for D (6 bases). The receptor's source is a woman aged 80 or older with COVID-19, enrolled during active disease. The sequenced sample was peripheral blood. CDR3 region: CASSLWVSGRSEQFF. As DNA, the CDR3 is TGTGCCAGCAGTTTATGGGTTTCGGGGAGGAGTGAGCAGTTCTTC.